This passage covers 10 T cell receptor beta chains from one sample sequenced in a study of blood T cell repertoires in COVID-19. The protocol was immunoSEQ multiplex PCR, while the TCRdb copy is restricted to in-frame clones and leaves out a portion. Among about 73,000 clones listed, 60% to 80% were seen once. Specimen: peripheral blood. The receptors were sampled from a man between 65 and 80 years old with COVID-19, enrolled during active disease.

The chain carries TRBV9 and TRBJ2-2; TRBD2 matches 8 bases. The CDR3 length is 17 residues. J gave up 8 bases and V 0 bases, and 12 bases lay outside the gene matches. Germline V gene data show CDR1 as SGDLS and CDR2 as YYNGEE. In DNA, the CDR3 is TGTGCCAGCAGCGTAGGCGGAGTAGCGGGACATCCGGGGGAGCTGTTTTTT. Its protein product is CASSVGGVAGHPGELFF.

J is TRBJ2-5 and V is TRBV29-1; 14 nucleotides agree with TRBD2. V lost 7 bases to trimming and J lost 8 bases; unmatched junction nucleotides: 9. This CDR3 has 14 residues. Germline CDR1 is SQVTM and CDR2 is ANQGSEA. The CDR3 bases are TGCAGCGCCGCCCCAGGGACTAGCGGGGGAACCCAGTACTTC. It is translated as CSAAPGTSGGTQYF.

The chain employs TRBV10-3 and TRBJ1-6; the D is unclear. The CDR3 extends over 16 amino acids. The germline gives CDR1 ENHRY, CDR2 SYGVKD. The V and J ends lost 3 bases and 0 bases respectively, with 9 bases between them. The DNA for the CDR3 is TGTGCCATCAGTGAAGTGGCCAGCTCCTATAATTCACCCCTCCACTTT. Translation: CAISEVASSYNSPLHF.

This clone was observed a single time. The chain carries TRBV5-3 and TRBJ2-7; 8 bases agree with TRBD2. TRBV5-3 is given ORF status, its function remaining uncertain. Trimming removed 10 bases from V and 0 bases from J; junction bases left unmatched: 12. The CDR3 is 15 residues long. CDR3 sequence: CAGPRGREDSYEQYF. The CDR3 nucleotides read TGTGCCGGCCCCCGAGGGCGGGAGGACTCCTACGAGCAGTACTTC.

The CDR3 DNA reads TGCGCCAGCAGCTTGGGGGGACAGGGGACAGATACGCAGTATTTT. Protein product: CASSLGGQGTDTQYF. The chain has TRBV5-1 and TRBJ2-3; 10 positions match TRBD1. The ends lost 0 bases at V and 3 bases at J; junction bases unmatched: 1. Germline V gives CDR1 SGHRS, CDR2 YFSETQ. This CDR3 region has 15 residues.

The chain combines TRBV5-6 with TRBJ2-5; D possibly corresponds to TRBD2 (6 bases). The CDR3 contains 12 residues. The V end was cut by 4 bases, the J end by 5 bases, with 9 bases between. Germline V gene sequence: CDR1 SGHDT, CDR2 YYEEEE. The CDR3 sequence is CASSRDFETQYF. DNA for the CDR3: TGTGCCAGCAGCCGGGACTTCGAGACCCAGTACTTC.

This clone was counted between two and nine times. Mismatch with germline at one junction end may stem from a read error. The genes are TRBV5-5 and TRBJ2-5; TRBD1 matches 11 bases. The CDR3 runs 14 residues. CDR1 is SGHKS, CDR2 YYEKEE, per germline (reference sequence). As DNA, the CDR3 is TGTGCCAGCAGCTCTGGGACAGGGGGTTCAAGTCAGAACTTC. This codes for CASSSGTGGSSQNF.

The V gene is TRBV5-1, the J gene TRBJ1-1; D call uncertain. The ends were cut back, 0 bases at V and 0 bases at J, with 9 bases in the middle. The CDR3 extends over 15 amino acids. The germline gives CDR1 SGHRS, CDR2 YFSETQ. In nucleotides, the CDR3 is TGCGCCAGCAGCTTGGTTGAGGGCATGAACACTGAAGCTTTCTTT. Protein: CASSLVEGMNTEAFF.

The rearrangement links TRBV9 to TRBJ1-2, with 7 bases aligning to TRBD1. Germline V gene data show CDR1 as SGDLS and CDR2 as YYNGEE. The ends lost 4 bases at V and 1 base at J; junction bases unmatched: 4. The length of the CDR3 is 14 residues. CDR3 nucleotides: TGTGCCAGCAGCAGGACAGGAGATAACTATGGCTACACCTTC. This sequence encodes CASSRTGDNYGYTF.

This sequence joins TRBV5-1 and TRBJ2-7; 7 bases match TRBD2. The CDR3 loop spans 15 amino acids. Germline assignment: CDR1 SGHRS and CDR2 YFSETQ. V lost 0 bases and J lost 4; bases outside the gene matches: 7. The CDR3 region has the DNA TGCGCCAGCAGCTTGGGAGTAGCGGGTGATTACGAGCAGTACTTC. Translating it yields CASSLGVAGDYEQYF.